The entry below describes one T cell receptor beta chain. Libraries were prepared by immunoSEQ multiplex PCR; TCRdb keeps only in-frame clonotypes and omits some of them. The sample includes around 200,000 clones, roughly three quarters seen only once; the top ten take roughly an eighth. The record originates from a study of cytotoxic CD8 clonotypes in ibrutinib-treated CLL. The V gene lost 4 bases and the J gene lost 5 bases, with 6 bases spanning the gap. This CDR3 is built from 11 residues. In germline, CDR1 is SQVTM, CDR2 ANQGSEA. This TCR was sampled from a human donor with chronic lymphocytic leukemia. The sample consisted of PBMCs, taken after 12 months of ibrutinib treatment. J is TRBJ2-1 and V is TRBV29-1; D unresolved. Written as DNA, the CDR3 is TGCAGCGTTGTTCCGGACAATGAGCAGTTCTTC. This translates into CSVVPDNEQFF.